This T cell receptor (beta chain) was profiled in a study of T cell responses to AZD1222 COVID-19 vaccine (dated by TCRdb to about 2021). Some background on the complete study: TCR sequencing covered roughly 230 trial participants: 200 to 220 given two doses of AZD1222 and 26 given two doses of MenACWY control vaccine. Trial participants were enrolled by age into 18-55, 56-69 and 70-plus year subgroups, with about 150, 28 and 57 TCR-sequenced participants respectively.

What the study reported, not specific to this receptor: CD4 TCRs associated with the vaccine covered the entire spike protein, and the dominant responses were in regions 160-218 and 743-854. A significant rise in spike-specific TCR breadth and depth was observed after two AZD1222 doses relative to day 0 and relative to MenACWY recipients. Because no day 14 peak-response samples were available, the repertoires could be characterized only after the peak T cell response. In the small 56-69-year group, the increase in depth fell short of significance, most likely because of low power. Most participants were white British and females outnumbered males, and the authors suggested that clonal diversity may have been underestimated. Conclusions about previously exposed vaccinees are limited, since just a handful of AZD1222 recipients were seropositive for SARS-CoV-2 at baseline. Nearly half of unique spike-specific TCRs reportedly recognized epitopes outside regions mutated in the B.1.351 and B.1.1.7 variants.

The CDR3 regions of human TCRbeta chains were analyzed by immunosequencing. Per the original workflow: TCRs in the repertoires were compared against a reference library of SARS-CoV-2-specific TCRs that had been generated with the MIRA antigen-specificity platform. Breadth was defined as the fraction of unique TCRs that were SARS-CoV-2-associated, and depth was defined as the fraction of total T cells that were SARS-CoV-2-associated. Using the MIRA data, each spike-specific TCR was mapped to the spike region that the TCR reacts to and placed in a CD4 or CD8 class. Log10-transformed breadth and depth values were compared by one-way ANOVA with Sidak's multiple comparisons tests. The immuneACCESS repertoire file appears here via TCRdb, limited to in-frame rearrangements. These files lack a portion of the clones; in checked studies, under half of the deficit traces to unresolved V genes, and the cause of the others is not known. V and J calls and clone size follow that table, whereas D and trimming were derived from the DNA. Across this sample there are around 18,000 clones, with roughly 76% seen only once. Together, the top ten hold around 20% of the sample.

With regard to this clone: Its antigen is unknown. No much larger clonotype is one base removed from it; base qualities were not supplied. Different DNA sequences within this sample yield the same CDR3.

Read against the paper, the sample's time point label means: about 28 days (+/-7) after the second vaccine dose. AZD1222 recipients with second doses at about 4 weeks or about 12 weeks were pooled, because spike-specific TCR depth and breadth did not differ between schedules. Vaccinee samples were obtained from the UK trials COV001 and COV002, which included a single-blind randomized controlled phase 2/3 trial of AZD1222 (ChAdOx1 nCoV-19) in healthy adults. For TCRbeta chain sequencing, PBMC samples were collected from trial participants at day 0 and at day 28 after the second dose. The receptor's source is an adult who received the AZD1222 COVID-19 vaccine. The input for sequencing was peripheral blood, taken 28 days after the second AZD1222 dose.

The bases read TGTGCCAGCAGCTTAGGACCGAATTACGAGCAGTACTTC. Its translation reads: CASSLGPNYEQYF. The sequence joins TRBV7-6 to TRBJ2-7, with the D gene too uncertain to name. V gives up 1 base and J gives up 4 bases, and the segment between their germline ends measures 8 bases. CDR1 and CDR2, looked up from the germline V gene, are SGHVS and FNYEAQ. The CDR3 sequence holds 13 residues, the cysteine and phenylalanine included. The read is trimmed to its CDR3 DNA, 39 bases read in frame from base 1.